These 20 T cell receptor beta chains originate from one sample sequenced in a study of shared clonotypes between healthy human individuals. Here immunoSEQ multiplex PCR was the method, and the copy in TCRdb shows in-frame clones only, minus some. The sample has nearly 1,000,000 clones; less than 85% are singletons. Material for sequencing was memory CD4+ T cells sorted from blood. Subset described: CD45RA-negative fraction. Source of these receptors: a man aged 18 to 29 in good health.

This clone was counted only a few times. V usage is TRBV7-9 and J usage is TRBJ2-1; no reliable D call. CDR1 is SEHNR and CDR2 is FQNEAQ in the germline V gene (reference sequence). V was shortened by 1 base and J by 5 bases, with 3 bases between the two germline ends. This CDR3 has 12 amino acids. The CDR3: CASSLDHNEQFF. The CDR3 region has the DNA TGTGCCAGCAGCTTAGATCACAATGAGCAGTTCTTC. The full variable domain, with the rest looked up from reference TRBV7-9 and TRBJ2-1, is DTGVSQNPRHKITKRGQNVTFRCDPISEHNRLYWYRQTLGQGPEFLTYFQNEAQLEKSRLLSDRFSAERPKGSFSTLEIQRTEQGDSAMYLCASSLDHNEQFFGPGTRLTVL.

The CDR3 DNA reads as TGCAGCGTTGTCATGGCTGTCTCTGGAAACACCATATATTTT. It translates to CSVVMAVSGNTIYF. The genes are TRBV29-1 and TRBJ1-3; no firm D call. The length of the CDR3 is 14 residues. Germline assignment: CDR1 SQVTM and CDR2 ANQGSEA. Trimming stripped 4 bases from V and 0 bases from J, with 10 bases between.

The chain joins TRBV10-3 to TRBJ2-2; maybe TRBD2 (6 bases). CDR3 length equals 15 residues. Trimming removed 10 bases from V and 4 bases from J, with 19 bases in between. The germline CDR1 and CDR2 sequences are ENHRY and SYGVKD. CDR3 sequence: CATSPGVGGTGELFF. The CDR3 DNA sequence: TGTGCCACCTCCCCGGGGGTAGGAGGCACCGGGGAGCTGTTTTTT.

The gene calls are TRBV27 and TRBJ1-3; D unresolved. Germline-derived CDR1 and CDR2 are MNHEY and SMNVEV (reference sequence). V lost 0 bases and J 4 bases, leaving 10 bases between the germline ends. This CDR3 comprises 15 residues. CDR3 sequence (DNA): TGTGCCAGCAGTTTATCAGGGTCGGGGGGAAACACCATATATTTT. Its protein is CASSLSGSGGNTIYF.

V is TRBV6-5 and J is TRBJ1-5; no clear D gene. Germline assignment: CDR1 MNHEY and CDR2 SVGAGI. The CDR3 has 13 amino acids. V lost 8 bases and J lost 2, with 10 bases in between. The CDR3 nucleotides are TGTGCCAGCGGGCTACGAGGCAATCAGCCCCAGCATTTT. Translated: CASGLRGNQPQHF.

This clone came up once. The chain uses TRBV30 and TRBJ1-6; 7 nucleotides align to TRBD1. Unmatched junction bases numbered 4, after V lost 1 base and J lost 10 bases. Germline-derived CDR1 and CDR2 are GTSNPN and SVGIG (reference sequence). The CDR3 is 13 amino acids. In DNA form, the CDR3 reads TGTGCCTGGAGTGGACAGGGCGAATCACCCCTCCACTTT. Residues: CAWSGQGESPLHF.

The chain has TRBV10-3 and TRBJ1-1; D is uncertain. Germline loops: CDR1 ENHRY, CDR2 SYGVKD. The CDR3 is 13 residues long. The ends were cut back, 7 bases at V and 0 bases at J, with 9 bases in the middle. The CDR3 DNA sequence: TGTGCCATCAAAGGGCAGCTGAACACTGAAGCTTTCTTT. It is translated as CAIKGQLNTEAFF.

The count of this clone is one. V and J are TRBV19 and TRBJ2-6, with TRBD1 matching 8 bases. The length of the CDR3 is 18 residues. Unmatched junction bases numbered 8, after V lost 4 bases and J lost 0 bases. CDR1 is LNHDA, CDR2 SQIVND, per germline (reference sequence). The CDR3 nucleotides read TGTGCCAGTAGTAGCGGACAGGGAACTTTCTCTGGGGCCAACGTCCTGACTTTC. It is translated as CASSSGQGTFSGANVLTF.

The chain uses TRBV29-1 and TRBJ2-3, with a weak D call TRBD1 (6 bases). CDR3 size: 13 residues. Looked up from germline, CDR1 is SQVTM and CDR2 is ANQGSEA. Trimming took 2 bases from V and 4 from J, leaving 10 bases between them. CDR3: CSVETGSSDTQYF. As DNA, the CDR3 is TGCAGCGTTGAAACAGGGTCATCAGATACGCAGTATTTT.

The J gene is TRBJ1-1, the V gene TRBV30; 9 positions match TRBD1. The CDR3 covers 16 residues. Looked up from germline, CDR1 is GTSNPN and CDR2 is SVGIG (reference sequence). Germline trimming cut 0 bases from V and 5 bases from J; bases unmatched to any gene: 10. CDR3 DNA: TGTGCCTGGAGTGTACCAGGGACAGGGAGGAGAACTGAAGCTTTCTTT. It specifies CAWSVPGTGRRTEAFF.

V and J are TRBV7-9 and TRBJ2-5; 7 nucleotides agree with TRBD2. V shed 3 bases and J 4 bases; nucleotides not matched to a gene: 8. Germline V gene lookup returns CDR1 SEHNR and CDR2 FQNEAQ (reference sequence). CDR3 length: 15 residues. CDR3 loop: CASSFITGGGETQYF. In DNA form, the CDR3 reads TGTGCCAGCAGCTTTATAACGGGAGGAGGAGAGACCCAGTACTTC. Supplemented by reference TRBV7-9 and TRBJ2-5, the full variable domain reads DTGVSQNPRHKITKRGQNVTFRCDPISEHNRLYWYRQTLGQGPEFLTYFQNEAQLEKSRLLSDRFSAERPKGSFSTLEIQRTEQGDSAMYLCASSFITGGGETQYFGPGTRLLVL.

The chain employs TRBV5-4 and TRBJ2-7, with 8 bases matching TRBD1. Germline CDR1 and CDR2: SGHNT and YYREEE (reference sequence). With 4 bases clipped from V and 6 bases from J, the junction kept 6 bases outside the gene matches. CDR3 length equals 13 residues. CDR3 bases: TGTGCCAGCAGCCAGGACAGGGACAGCGAGCAGTACTTC. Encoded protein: CASSQDRDSEQYF.

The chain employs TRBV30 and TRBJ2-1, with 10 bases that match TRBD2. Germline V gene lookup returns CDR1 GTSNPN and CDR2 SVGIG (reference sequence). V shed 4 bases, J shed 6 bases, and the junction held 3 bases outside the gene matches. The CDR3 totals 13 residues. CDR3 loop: CAWTSGSLNEQFF. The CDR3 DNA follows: TGTGCCTGGACTAGCGGGAGCCTCAATGAGCAGTTCTTC. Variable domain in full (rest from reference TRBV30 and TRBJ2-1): SQTIHQWPATLVQPVGSPLSLECTVEGTSNPNLYWYRQAAGRGLQLLFYSVGIGQISSEVPQNLSASRPQDRQFILSSKKLLLSDSGFYLCAWTSGSLNEQFFGPGTRLTVL.

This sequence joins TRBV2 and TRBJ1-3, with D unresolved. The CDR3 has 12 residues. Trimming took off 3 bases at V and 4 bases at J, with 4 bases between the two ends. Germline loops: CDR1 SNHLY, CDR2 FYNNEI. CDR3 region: CASSDLGNTIYF. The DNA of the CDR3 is TGTGCCAGCAGTGATCTCGGAAACACCATATATTTT.

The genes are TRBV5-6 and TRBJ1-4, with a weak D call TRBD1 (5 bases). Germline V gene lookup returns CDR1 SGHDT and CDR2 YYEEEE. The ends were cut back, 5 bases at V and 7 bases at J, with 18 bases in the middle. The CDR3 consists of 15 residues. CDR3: CASSLTEPGGEKLFF. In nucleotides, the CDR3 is TGTGCCAGCAGTTTGACAGAGCCGGGCGGTGAAAAACTGTTTTTT. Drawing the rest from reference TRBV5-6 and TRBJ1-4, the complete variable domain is DAGVTQSPTHLIKTRGQQVTLRCSPKSGHDTVSWYQQALGQGPQFIFQYYEEEERQRGNFPDRFSGHQFPNYSSELNVNALLLGDSALYLCASSLTEPGGEKLFFGSGTQLSVL.

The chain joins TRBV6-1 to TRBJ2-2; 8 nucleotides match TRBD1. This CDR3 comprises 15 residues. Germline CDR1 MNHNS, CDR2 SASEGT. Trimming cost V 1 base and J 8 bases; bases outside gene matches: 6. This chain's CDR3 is CASSEGTGWKGELFF. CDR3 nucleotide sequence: TGTGCCAGCAGTGAAGGGACAGGGTGGAAGGGGGAGCTGTTTTTT.

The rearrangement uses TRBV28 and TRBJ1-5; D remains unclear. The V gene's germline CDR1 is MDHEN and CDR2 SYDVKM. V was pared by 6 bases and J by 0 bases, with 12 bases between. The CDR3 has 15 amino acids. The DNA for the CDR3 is TGTGCCAGCAGCCCCCGGTTAGGTAGCAATCAGCCCCAGCATTTT. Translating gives CASSPRLGSNQPQHF. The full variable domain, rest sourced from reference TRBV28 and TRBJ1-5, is DVKVTQSSRYLVKRTGEKVFLECVQDMDHENMFWYRQDPGLGLRLIYFSYDVKMKEKGDIPEGYSVSREKKERFSLILESASTNQTSMYLCASSPRLGSNQPQHFGDGTRLSIL.

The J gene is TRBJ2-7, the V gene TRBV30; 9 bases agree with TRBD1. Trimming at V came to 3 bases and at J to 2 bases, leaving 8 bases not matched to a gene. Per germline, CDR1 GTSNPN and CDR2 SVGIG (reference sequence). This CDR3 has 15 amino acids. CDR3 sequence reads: CAWRLGQGGTYEQYF. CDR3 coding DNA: TGTGCCTGGAGGCTGGGACAGGGAGGGACCTACGAGCAGTACTTC. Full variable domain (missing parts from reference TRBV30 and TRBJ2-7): SQTIHQWPATLVQPVGSPLSLECTVEGTSNPNLYWYRQAAGRGLQLLFYSVGIGQISSEVPQNLSASRPQDRQFILSSKKLLLSDSGFYLCAWRLGQGGTYEQYFGPGTRLTVT.

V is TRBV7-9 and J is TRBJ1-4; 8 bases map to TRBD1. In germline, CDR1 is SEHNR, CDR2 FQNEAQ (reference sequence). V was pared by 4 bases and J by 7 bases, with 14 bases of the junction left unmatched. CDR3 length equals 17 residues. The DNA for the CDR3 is TGTGCCAGCAGCTCCTTAGCGAGTGGGACAGGCCTTGAAAAACTGTTTTTT. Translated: CASSSLASGTGLEKLFF. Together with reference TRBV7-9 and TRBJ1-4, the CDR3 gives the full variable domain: DTGVSQNPRHKITKRGQNVTFRCDPISEHNRLYWYRQTLGQGPEFLTYFQNEAQLEKSRLLSDRFSAERPKGSFSTLEIQRTEQGDSAMYLCASSSLASGTGLEKLFFGSGTQLSVL.

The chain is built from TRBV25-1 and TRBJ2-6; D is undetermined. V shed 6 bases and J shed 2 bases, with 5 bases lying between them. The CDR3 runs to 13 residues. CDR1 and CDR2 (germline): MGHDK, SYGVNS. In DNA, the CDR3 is TGTGCCAGCAGGCTCGCTGGGGCCAACGTCCTGACTTTC. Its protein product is CASRLAGANVLTF.